This T cell receptor beta chain was observed in a study of T cells after yellow fever vaccination. On the study more broadly: It was SMART-Seq v4 Ultra Low Input that prepared the fractions with low cell numbers.

Notes on the study in general: Contaminating bulk clonotypes could be abundant in FACS-sorted repertoires. Overall, a small share of clonotypes was seen in both CD4 and CD8 compartments.

In making TCR cDNA, 5'RACE template switching added a universal primer site and UMIs to it. A single record per CDR3 protein comes from TCRdb applying MiXCR to the 5' RACE reads. The table has under 700,000 distinct CDR3 sequences, about a sixth seen once. Germline lookup yields CDR1 MDHEN and CDR2 SYDVKM. With 5 bases clipped from V and 3 bases from J, the junction kept 6 bases outside the gene matches. This CDR3 contains 15 residues. As concerns this clonotype: The antigen remains undetermined.

The sample in question was PBMCs, obtained less than 6 days after the first yellow fever vaccination. This receptor was identified in a man aged 18 to 30 who received the YFV17D yellow fever vaccine. The rearrangement joins TRBV28 to TRBJ2-3; 9 bases match TRBD1. The CDR3 spells CASSLGTGLTDTQYF. CDR3 DNA sequence: TGTGCCAGCAGTCTGGGGACAGGGTTAACAGATACGCAGTATTTT.